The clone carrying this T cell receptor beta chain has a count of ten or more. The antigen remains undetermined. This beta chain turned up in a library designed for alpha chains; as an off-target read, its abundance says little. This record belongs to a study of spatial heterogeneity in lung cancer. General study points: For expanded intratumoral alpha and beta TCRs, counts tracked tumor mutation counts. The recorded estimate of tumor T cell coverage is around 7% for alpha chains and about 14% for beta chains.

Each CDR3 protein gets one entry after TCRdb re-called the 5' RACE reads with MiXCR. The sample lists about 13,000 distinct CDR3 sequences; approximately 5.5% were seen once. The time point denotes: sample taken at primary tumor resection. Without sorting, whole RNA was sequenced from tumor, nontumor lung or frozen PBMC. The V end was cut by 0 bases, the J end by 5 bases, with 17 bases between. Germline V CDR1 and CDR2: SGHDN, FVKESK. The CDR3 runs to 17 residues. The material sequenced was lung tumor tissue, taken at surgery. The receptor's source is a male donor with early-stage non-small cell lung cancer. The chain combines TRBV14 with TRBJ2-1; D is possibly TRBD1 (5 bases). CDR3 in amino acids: CASSQDLARTMNNEQFF. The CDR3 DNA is TGTGCCAGCAGCCAAGATCTTGCTAGGACAATGAACAATGAGCAGTTCTTC.